The clone carrying this T cell receptor (beta chain) has at least ten counts. V was pared by 3 bases and J by 2 bases, with 11 bases between. The CDR3 sequence is 15 residues long. Germline lookup yields CDR1 LGHNA and CDR2 YNFKEQ. Using its own MiXCR run on the 5' RACE reads, TCRdb lists one record per CDR3 protein. The sample contains roughly 42,000 distinct CDR3 sequences, 30% of which appear only once. The sequence derives from a female donor with breast cancer. The chain employs TRBV4-2 and TRBJ2-1, with D possibly TRBD1 on 5 matching bases. Sequencing was performed on tumor-infiltrating memory CD4+ T cells sorted from the breast tumor. Subset noted: memory CD4+ T cells, CD4+CD45RO+CD25-. The CDR3 region has the DNA TGTGCCAGCAGCCATGTAGGGGCGGCCTACAATGAGCAGTTCTTC. Translation: CASSHVGAAYNEQFF.